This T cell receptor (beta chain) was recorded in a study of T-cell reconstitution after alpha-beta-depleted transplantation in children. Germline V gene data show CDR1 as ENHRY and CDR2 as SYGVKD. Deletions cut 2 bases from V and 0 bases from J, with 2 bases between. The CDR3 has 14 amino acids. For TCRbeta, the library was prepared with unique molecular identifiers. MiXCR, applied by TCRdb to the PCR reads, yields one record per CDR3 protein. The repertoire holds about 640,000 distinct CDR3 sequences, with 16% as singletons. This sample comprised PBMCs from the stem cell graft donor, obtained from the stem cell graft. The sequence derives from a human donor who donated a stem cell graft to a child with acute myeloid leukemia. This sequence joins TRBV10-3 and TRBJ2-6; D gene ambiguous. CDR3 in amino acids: CAISEASGANVLTF. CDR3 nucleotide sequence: TGTGCCATCAGTGAGGCCTCTGGGGCCAACGTCCTGACTTTC.